This TCR beta chain is from a study of Graves' ophthalmopathy and Graves' hyperthyroidism. CDR3 regions of TCR beta were amplified from RNA transcripts. Amplification began with first-round RT-PCR using HTBI primers, then second-round multiplex PCR was performed. TCRdb reprocessed the multiplex PCR reads with MiXCR, giving one entry per CDR3 protein. The top ten clones hold about 45% of a sample with 230,000 or so distinct CDR3 sequences, less than 55% of them seen once. Per germline, CDR1 SQVTM and CDR2 ANQGSEA. This CDR3 comprises 13 residues. The receptor was derived from an adult man with Graves' ophthalmopathy. The gene calls are TRBV29-1 and TRBJ1-4, with D possibly TRBD1 on 5 matching bases. The sequenced sample consisted of peripheral blood. CDR3 region: CSARAQGFPKLFF. The DNA for the CDR3 is TGCAGTGCTAGAGCCCAGGGTTTCCCAAAACTGTTTTTT.